This is a list of T cell receptor beta chains from one sample in a study of T cell responses to AZD1222 COVID-19 vaccine. Libraries were prepared by immunoSEQ multiplex PCR; TCRdb keeps only in-frame clonotypes and omits some of them. Among about 130,000 clones, over 75% were seen once, and the ten largest hold about 6%. This specimen was peripheral blood, taken 28 days after the second AZD1222 dose. These receptors came from an adult who received the AZD1222 COVID-19 vaccine. Both conserved end residues are part of each CDR3. D genes are given only for firm matches. Some rows have no size entry. The others give once, few or many, or a class for an expanded clone.

v_call: TRBV28; cdr3_length: 14; clone_size: -; d_call: -; j_call: TRBJ2-7; cdr3_aa: CASWEKGSTYEQYF; cdr3_nt: TGTGCCAGCTGGGAAAAGGGGTCTACCTACGAGCAGTACTTC
v_call: TRBV5-1; cdr3_length: 14; clone_size: -; d_call: TRBD1; j_call: TRBJ2-5; cdr3_aa: CASSPGQGRETQYF; cdr3_nt: TGCGCCAGCAGCCCTGGACAGGGACGGGAGACCCAGTACTTC
v_call: TRBV7-9; cdr3_length: 12; clone_size: -; d_call: -; j_call: TRBJ2-3; cdr3_aa: CASSPQGEAQYF; cdr3_nt: TGTGCCAGCAGCCCACAGGGAGAGGCGCAGTATTTT
v_call: TRBV5-6; cdr3_length: 15; clone_size: -; d_call: TRBD1; j_call: TRBJ2-1; cdr3_aa: CASSPRDRGHNEQFF; cdr3_nt: TGTGCCAGCAGCCCTCGGGACAGGGGTCACAATGAGCAGTTCTTC
v_call: TRBV2; cdr3_length: 13; clone_size: -; d_call: -; j_call: TRBJ2-7; cdr3_aa: CASSEASDVKQYF; cdr3_nt: TGTGCCAGCAGTGAAGCTAGCGATGTAAAGCAGTACTTC
v_call: TRBV21-1; cdr3_length: 14; clone_size: -; d_call: -; j_call: TRBJ2-3; cdr3_aa: CASSNGGGTDTQYF; cdr3_nt: TGTGCCAGCAGCAATGGCGGGGGGACAGATACGCAGTATTTT
v_call: TRBV5-6; cdr3_length: 14; clone_size: -; d_call: TRBD1; j_call: TRBJ1-1; cdr3_aa: CASSFGTAPPEAFF; cdr3_nt: TGTGCCAGCAGCTTCGGGACAGCCCCCCCGGAAGCTTTCTTT
v_call: TRBV15; cdr3_length: 15; clone_size: once; d_call: -; j_call: TRBJ1-4; cdr3_aa: CATSRANRVTEKLFF; cdr3_nt: TGTGCCACCAGCAGAGCGAACAGGGTAACTGAAAAACTGTTTTTT
v_call: TRBV6-5; cdr3_length: 15; clone_size: once; d_call: -; j_call: TRBJ2-7; cdr3_aa: CASSYAGLALYEQYF; cdr3_nt: TGTGCCAGCAGTTACGCGGGACTGGCCCTCTACGAGCAGTACTTC
v_call: TRBV6-2/TRBV6-3; cdr3_length: 11; clone_size: -; d_call: -; j_call: TRBJ2-5; cdr3_aa: CASSPLETQYF; cdr3_nt: TGTGCCAGCAGCCCTTTGGAGACCCAGTACTTC
v_call: TRBV12-3/TRBV12-4; cdr3_length: 12; clone_size: -; d_call: -; j_call: TRBJ1-1; cdr3_aa: CASSPDTTEAFF; cdr3_nt: TGTGCCAGCAGCCCGGACACCACTGAAGCTTTCTTT
v_call: TRBV12-3/TRBV12-4; cdr3_length: 13; clone_size: -; d_call: -; j_call: TRBJ1-6; cdr3_aa: CASSFLSGSPLHF; cdr3_nt: TGTGCCAGCAGTTTTTTAAGCGGTTCACCCCTCCACTTT
v_call: TRBV7-9; cdr3_length: 16; clone_size: -; d_call: -; j_call: TRBJ2-4; cdr3_aa: CASSDGNTLAKNIQYF; cdr3_nt: TGTGCCAGCAGCGATGGGAACACCCTAGCCAAAAACATTCAGTACTTC
v_call: TRBV4-1; cdr3_length: 15; clone_size: -; d_call: -; j_call: TRBJ1-2; cdr3_aa: CASSPGAVSPYGYTF; cdr3_nt: TGCGCCAGCAGCCCAGGGGCGGTCAGTCCCTATGGCTACACCTTC
v_call: TRBV5-1; cdr3_length: 11; clone_size: -; d_call: -; j_call: TRBJ2-4; cdr3_aa: CASSLGDIQYF; cdr3_nt: TGCGCCAGCAGCTTGGGTGACATTCAGTACTTC
v_call: TRBV4-1; cdr3_length: 14; clone_size: once; d_call: -; j_call: TRBJ2-7; cdr3_aa: CASSQAGAAGEQYF; cdr3_nt: TGCGCCAGCAGCCAGGCCGGAGCGGCCGGGGAGCAGTACTTC
v_call: TRBV7-2; cdr3_length: 16; clone_size: -; d_call: TRBD2; j_call: TRBJ2-3; cdr3_aa: CASSDRLAGASDTQYF; cdr3_nt: TGTGCCAGCAGCGACCGACTAGCGGGAGCTTCAGATACGCAGTATTTT
v_call: TRBV2; cdr3_length: 16; clone_size: -; d_call: TRBD1; j_call: TRBJ1-1; cdr3_aa: CASSEAQGAGNTEAFF; cdr3_nt: TGTGCCAGCAGTGAAGCACAGGGGGCAGGGAACACTGAAGCTTTCTTT
v_call: TRBV29-1; cdr3_length: 12; clone_size: -; d_call: -; j_call: TRBJ2-5; cdr3_aa: CSVGSEGETQYF; cdr3_nt: TGCAGCGTTGGGTCAGAAGGGGAGACCCAGTACTTC
v_call: TRBV5-1; cdr3_length: 15; clone_size: -; d_call: -; j_call: TRBJ1-1; cdr3_aa: CASSSTGLRNTEAFF; cdr3_nt: TGCGCCAGCAGCTCTACAGGGCTTCGGAACACTGAAGCTTTCTTT
v_call: TRBV5-1; cdr3_length: 15; clone_size: -; d_call: -; j_call: TRBJ1-4; cdr3_aa: CASRATASSNEKLFF; cdr3_nt: TGCGCCAGCAGAGCCACAGCCTCTTCTAATGAAAAACTGTTTTTT
v_call: TRBV2; cdr3_length: 13; clone_size: once; d_call: -; j_call: TRBJ1-5; cdr3_aa: CASSKSNNQPQHF; cdr3_nt: TGTGCCAGCTCGAAGTCCAACAATCAGCCCCAGCATTTT
v_call: TRBV6-5; cdr3_length: 15; clone_size: -; d_call: -; j_call: TRBJ1-5; cdr3_aa: CASSYSRGSNQPQHF; cdr3_nt: TGTGCCAGCAGTTACTCGAGGGGGAGCAATCAGCCCCAGCATTTT
v_call: TRBV3-1/TRBV3-2; cdr3_length: 14; clone_size: -; d_call: TRBD2; j_call: TRBJ2-1; cdr3_aa: CASSQAGTSLEQFF; cdr3_nt: TGTGCCAGCAGCCAAGCTGGGACTAGCCTTGAGCAGTTCTTC
v_call: TRBV18; cdr3_length: 14; clone_size: -; d_call: -; j_call: TRBJ1-4; cdr3_aa: CASSPSTENEKLFF; cdr3_nt: TGTGCCAGCTCACCATCGACAGAAAATGAAAAACTGTTTTTT
v_call: TRBV10-3; cdr3_length: 16; clone_size: -; d_call: TRBD2; j_call: TRBJ2-1; cdr3_aa: CAIGRGLAGDYNEQFF; cdr3_nt: TGTGCCATCGGGAGGGGGCTAGCGGGGGACTACAATGAGCAGTTCTTC
v_call: TRBV18; cdr3_length: 18; clone_size: -; d_call: -; j_call: TRBJ2-2; cdr3_aa: CASSPMVVWTDYTGELFF; cdr3_nt: TGTGCCAGCTCACCAATGGTAGTGTGGACAGATTACACCGGGGAGCTGTTTTTT
v_call: TRBV14; cdr3_length: 13; clone_size: once; d_call: -; j_call: TRBJ1-4; cdr3_aa: CASSQGLYEKLFF; cdr3_nt: TGTGCCAGCAGCCAAGGGCTGTATGAAAAACTGTTTTTT
v_call: TRBV9; cdr3_length: 14; clone_size: -; d_call: TRBD1; j_call: TRBJ1-2; cdr3_aa: CASSVGDRGYGYTF; cdr3_nt: TGTGCCAGCAGCGTGGGGGACAGGGGGTATGGCTACACCTTC
v_call: TRBV28; cdr3_length: 13; clone_size: -; d_call: -; j_call: TRBJ1-1; cdr3_aa: CASSTTGSTEAFF; cdr3_nt: TGTGCCAGCAGCACTACAGGGAGCACTGAAGCTTTCTTT
v_call: TRBV9; cdr3_length: 15; clone_size: once; d_call: -; j_call: TRBJ2-4; cdr3_aa: CASSVLGLEGNIQYF; cdr3_nt: TGTGCCAGCAGCGTACTCGGACTCGAGGGGAACATTCAGTACTTC
v_call: TRBV19; cdr3_length: 14; clone_size: few; d_call: -; j_call: TRBJ1-1; cdr3_aa: CASRVGGMNTEAFF; cdr3_nt: TGTGCCTCTAGGGTCGGCGGAATGAACACTGAAGCTTTCTTT
v_call: TRBV6-5; cdr3_length: 15; clone_size: -; d_call: -; j_call: TRBJ1-1; cdr3_aa: CASSYSGLRGTEAFF; cdr3_nt: TGTGCCAGCAGTTACTCAGGCCTCAGGGGCACTGAAGCTTTCTTT
v_call: TRBV27; cdr3_length: 17; clone_size: -; d_call: TRBD1; j_call: TRBJ1-6; cdr3_aa: CASSLYLNRGTNSPLHF; cdr3_nt: TGTGCCAGCAGTTTATATTTGAACAGGGGGACGAATTCACCCCTCCACTTT
v_call: TRBV3-1/TRBV3-2; cdr3_length: 14; clone_size: -; d_call: -; j_call: TRBJ2-5; cdr3_aa: CASSPQSGKRAQYF; cdr3_nt: TGTGCCAGCAGCCCCCAGTCAGGGAAACGGGCCCAGTACTTC
v_call: TRBV13; cdr3_length: 12; clone_size: -; d_call: -; j_call: TRBJ2-7; cdr3_aa: CASSLVGDEQYF; cdr3_nt: TGTGCCAGCAGCTTAGTTGGGGACGAGCAGTACTTC
v_call: TRBV2; cdr3_length: 14; clone_size: -; d_call: TRBD1; j_call: TRBJ2-7; cdr3_aa: CASHSTGGVDEQYF; cdr3_nt: TGTGCCAGTCACTCGACAGGGGGCGTCGACGAGCAGTACTTC
v_call: TRBV11-2; cdr3_length: 13; clone_size: -; d_call: TRBD1; j_call: TRBJ2-3; cdr3_aa: CASEGQGADTQYF; cdr3_nt: TGTGCCAGCGAGGGACAGGGGGCAGATACGCAGTATTTT
v_call: TRBV9; cdr3_length: 12; clone_size: -; d_call: -; j_call: TRBJ2-3; cdr3_aa: CASSPYLRTQYF; cdr3_nt: TGTGCCAGCAGCCCTTACCTTCGAACGCAGTATTTT
v_call: TRBV4-2; cdr3_length: 13; clone_size: -; d_call: -; j_call: TRBJ2-7; cdr3_aa: CASSQDVQYEQYF; cdr3_nt: TGTGCCAGCAGCCAAGATGTGCAGTACGAGCAGTACTTC
v_call: TRBV27; cdr3_length: 15; clone_size: -; d_call: -; j_call: TRBJ1-6; cdr3_aa: CASGRPGISNSPLHF; cdr3_nt: TGTGCCAGCGGACGCCCGGGGATATCTAATTCACCCCTCCACTTT
v_call: TRBV29-1; cdr3_length: 13; clone_size: -; d_call: -; j_call: TRBJ1-1; cdr3_aa: CSAEGRHYTEAFF; cdr3_nt: TGCAGCGCTGAGGGCAGGCACTACACTGAAGCTTTCTTT
v_call: TRBV19; cdr3_length: 17; clone_size: few; d_call: TRBD1; j_call: TRBJ1-2; cdr3_aa: CASSIPPDRPTDYGYTF; cdr3_nt: TGTGCCAGTAGTATCCCCCCGGACAGGCCCACAGACTATGGCTACACCTTC
v_call: TRBV5-6; cdr3_length: 14; clone_size: -; d_call: -; j_call: TRBJ1-2; cdr3_aa: CASSLWEGTYGYTF; cdr3_nt: TGTGCCAGCAGCTTGTGGGAGGGGACCTATGGCTACACCTTC
v_call: TRBV28; cdr3_length: 14; clone_size: -; d_call: -; j_call: TRBJ1-2; cdr3_aa: CASTGTNTNYGYTF; cdr3_nt: TGTGCCAGCACGGGGACAAATACTAACTATGGCTACACCTTC
v_call: TRBV28; cdr3_length: 14; clone_size: -; d_call: TRBD1; j_call: TRBJ2-7; cdr3_aa: CASSQGQDPYEQYF; cdr3_nt: TGTGCCAGCAGTCAGGGACAGGACCCCTACGAGCAGTACTTC
v_call: TRBV29-1; cdr3_length: 13; clone_size: -; d_call: TRBD1; j_call: TRBJ1-5; cdr3_aa: CSVGTGDNQPQHF; cdr3_nt: TGCAGCGTTGGGACAGGCGACAATCAGCCCCAGCATTTT
v_call: TRBV4-1; cdr3_length: 16; clone_size: -; d_call: TRBD1; j_call: TRBJ1-2; cdr3_aa: CASSQENMDRDYGYTF; cdr3_nt: TGCGCCAGCAGCCAAGAAAATATGGACAGGGACTATGGCTACACCTTC
v_call: TRBV24-1; cdr3_length: 18; clone_size: -; d_call: TRBD2; j_call: TRBJ2-1; cdr3_aa: CATSDRNPAGGMYNEQFF; cdr3_nt: TGTGCCACCAGTGATCGCAACCCAGCGGGAGGGATGTACAATGAGCAGTTCTTC